Sequencing of this TCR beta chain was carried out in a study of response to subunit inactivated influenza vaccine. Whole-study results and caveats: There was a suggestion from the authors that each seasonal influenza vaccination recruits few new T cells.

TCRdb reprocessed the RT-PCR reads with MiXCR, giving one entry per CDR3 protein. The repertoire holds hundreds of thousands of distinct CDR3 sequences, with approximately 7.7% as singletons. In its sample, this clonotype was seen a few times. Its target is unknown. CDR1 SGHDT and CDR2 YYEEEE come from the germline V gene. The CDR3 consists of 14 residues. V shed 6 bases, J shed 2 bases, and the junction held 5 bases outside the gene matches. This chain links TRBV5-6 with TRBJ2-3, with TRBD1 matching 8 bases. Specimen: PBMCs from blood, collected around 25 months after vaccination. The sequence derives from a man between 50 and 70 years old who received an inactivated influenza vaccine. The CDR3 reads CASTWDRNTDTQYF. The CDR3, as DNA: TGTGCCAGCACCTGGGACAGGAACACAGATACGCAGTATTTT. The full variable domain, in which reference TRBV5-6 and TRBJ2-3 provide the parts outside the CDR3, is DAGVTQSPTHLIKTRGQQVTLRCSPKSGHDTVSWYQQALGQGPQFIFQYYEEEERQRGNFPDRFSGHQFPNYSSELNVNALLLGDSALYLCASTWDRNTDTQYFGPGTRLTVL.